These 27 T cell receptor beta chains were sequenced from one sample in a study of early T cells in non-severe SARS-CoV-2 infection (dated by TCRdb to about 2021). Library preparation was by 5' RACE. TCRdb lists the instrument as NextSeq 500. The public reads were reanalyzed by TCRdb: fastp trimming at Q25, MiXCR alignment, in-frame beta chains only. All rows with the same CDR3 protein become a single entry with the most common DNA and genes. In all, the sample holds about 64,000 distinct CDR3 sequences, and less than 5% of those were seen once. The ten most abundant clones make up 4.9% of the sample. Sequenced input: whole blood. The receptors here all came from an adult who was a healthcare worker with PCR-confirmed SARS-CoV-2 infection or an uninfected control (not recorded which).

This clonotype was counted ten times or more. The chain uses TRBV11-2 and TRBJ2-2, with TRBD1 matching over 9 bases. With 2 bases clipped from V and 6 bases from J, the junction kept 4 bases outside the gene matches. The CDR3 consists of 15 residues. Germline V gives CDR1 SGHAT, CDR2 FQNNGV. The CDR3 reads CASSLLQGASGELFF. The CDR3, as DNA: TGTGCCAGCAGCTTATTACAGGGGGCCTCCGGGGAGCTGTTTTTT.

This clonotype was observed many times. CDR3 bases: TGCAGTGCTGGGACTAGCGGAAGAGAGACCCAGTACTTC. Translation: CSAGTSGRETQYF. The V and J genes are TRBV20-1 and TRBJ2-5; 11 bases agree with TRBD2. CDR3 length: 13 residues. Unmatched junction bases numbered 3, after V lost 5 bases and J lost 4 bases. Per germline, CDR1 DFQATT and CDR2 SNEGSKA (reference sequence).

This clonotype came up a few times. Here the CDR3 reads CASSPRQAQANGYTF. The CDR3 region has the DNA TGTGCCAGCAGCCCCCGACAGGCCCAGGCGAATGGCTACACCTTC. The gene calls are TRBV9 and TRBJ1-2, with D perhaps TRBD1 (6 bases). CDR1 SGDLS and CDR2 YYNGEE come from the germline V gene. The CDR3 is 15 amino acids. Trimming shortened V by 4 bases and J by 6 bases, and 19 bases separated the two germline ends.

This clonotype showed up many times. The chain links TRBV7-6 to TRBJ2-1, with a weak D call TRBD2 (7 bases). The V end was cut by 3 bases, the J end by 4 bases, with 16 bases between. This CDR3 comprises 16 residues. CDR1 and CDR2 from the germline V gene are SGHVS and FNYEAQ. CDR3 loop: CASSFTSSGTYNEQFF. The CDR3 region has the DNA TGTGCCAGCAGCTTTACATCCAGCGGGACATACAATGAGCAGTTCTTC. Full variable domain (outside the CDR3, taken from reference TRBV7-6 and TRBJ2-1): GAGVSQSPRYKVTKRGQDVALRCDPISGHVSLYWYRQALGQGPEFLTYFNYEAQQDKSGLPNDRFSAERPEGSISTLTIQRTEQRDSAMYRCASSFTSSGTYNEQFFGPGTRLTVL.

The chain carries TRBV27 and TRBJ2-3; 13 positions agree with TRBD2. This CDR3 region has 18 residues. Trimming took 5 bases from V and 3 from J; bases not matched to a gene: 11. Germline loops: CDR1 MNHEY, CDR2 SMNVEV (reference sequence). The CDR3 here is CASSPGTSGTAWTDTQYF. In DNA, the CDR3 is TGTGCCAGCAGTCCGGGGACTAGCGGGACGGCCTGGACAGATACGCAGTATTTT.

This clonotype came up many times. J is TRBJ2-3 and V is TRBV11-2; the D is unclear. The CDR3 consists of 12 residues. Germline assignment: CDR1 SGHAT and CDR2 FQNNGV. V lost 1 base and J 4 bases, leaving 3 bases between the germline ends. CDR3 bases: TGTGCCAGCAGCTTAGTGTCAGATACGCAGTATTTT. It specifies CASSLVSDTQYF. Based on the CDR3 plus reference TRBV11-2 and TRBJ2-3, the full variable domain is EAGVAQSPRYKIIEKRQSVAFWCNPISGHATLYWYQQILGQGPKLLIQFQNNGVVDDSQLPKDRFSAERLKGVDSTLKIQPAKLEDSAVYLCASSLVSDTQYFGPGTRLTVL.

The table lists this clonotype with many counts. J is TRBJ1-1 and V is TRBV9, with D hard to call. In germline, CDR1 is SGDLS, CDR2 YYNGEE. This CDR3 comprises 14 residues. Trimming stripped 0 bases from V and 0 bases from J, with 6 bases between. In DNA form, the CDR3 reads TGTGCCAGCAGCGTAGGACCCATGAACACTGAAGCTTTCTTT. Its protein product is CASSVGPMNTEAFF.

This clonotype was seen at least ten times. The J gene is TRBJ2-1, the V gene TRBV19; D gene ambiguous. Germline V gene lookup returns CDR1 LNHDA and CDR2 SQIVND (reference sequence). V gave up 7 bases and J gave up 0 bases, with 10 bases separating them. The CDR3 spans 14 residues. The CDR3 sequence: CASMPWASYNEQFF. For the CDR3, the DNA is TGTGCCAGTATGCCTTGGGCCTCCTACAATGAGCAGTTCTTC.

This clonotype was counted at least ten times. DNA for the CDR3: TGTGCCAGTAGTATTAGGGGTGCGTTACTGAACACTGAAGCTTTCTTT. Amino acid sequence: CASSIRGALLNTEAFF. This chain connects TRBV19 to TRBJ1-1, with D maybe TRBD1 (5 bases). V lost 3 bases, J lost 0 bases, and 14 bases lay in between. Germline assignment: CDR1 LNHDA and CDR2 SQIVND (reference sequence). This CDR3 comprises 16 residues.

This clonotype appeared many times. The chain uses TRBV4-2 and TRBJ2-1, with TRBD2 matching over 10 bases. The junction had 5 bases not matched to a gene; V was cut back by 4 bases and J by 2 bases. The CDR3 runs to 16 residues. The germline V gene encodes CDR1 LGHNA and CDR2 YNFKEQ. CDR3 coding DNA: TGTGCCAGCAGCCTTCTAGCGGGAGCGCCCTACAATGAGCAGTTCTTC. Protein sequence: CASSLLAGAPYNEQFF.

This clonotype appeared many times. This chain joins TRBV5-1 and TRBJ2-2, with no clear D. From germline, CDR1 is SGHRS and CDR2 YFSETQ. The ends were cut back, 0 bases at V and 2 bases at J, with 8 bases in the middle. The length of the CDR3 is 15 residues. DNA for the CDR3: TGCGCCAGCAGCTTGGCTCGCTCCAACACCGGGGAGCTGTTTTTT. It codes for CASSLARSNTGELFF.

This clonotype was counted only a few times. The chain recombines TRBV10-2 with TRBJ2-2, with TRBD2 matching over 11 bases. The CDR3 spans 18 residues. Germline CDR1 and CDR2: WSHSY and SAAADI. V gave up 4 bases and J gave up 4 bases; unmatched junction bases: 11. The CDR3 DNA sequence: TGCGCCAGCAGTGCGACTAGCGGGGTTATACGGGGCACCGGGGAGCTGTTTTTT. Amino acid sequence: CASSATSGVIRGTGELFF.

This clonotype was detected many times. The gene calls are TRBV24-1 and TRBJ2-1; 10 nucleotides match TRBD1. The CDR3 has 17 amino acids. The junction had 6 bases not matched to a gene; V was cut back by 2 bases and J by 3 bases. Germline CDR1 and CDR2: KGHDR and SFDVKD. The CDR3: CATSDSRQGAIYNEQFF. CDR3 DNA: TGTGCCACCAGTGATTCACGACAGGGGGCCATCTACAATGAGCAGTTCTTC.

This clonotype showed up just a few times. The chain joins TRBV7-2 to TRBJ2-3, with TRBD1 matching 7 bases. V lost 5 bases, J lost 5 bases, and 4 bases stayed unmatched. The CDR3 has 13 amino acids. Germline loops: CDR1 SGHTA, CDR2 FQGNSA. CDR3 residues: CASSPRDRDTQYF. The DNA of the CDR3 is TGTGCCAGCAGCCCCCGGGACAGAGATACGCAGTATTTT.

This clonotype showed up many times. V is TRBV11-2 and J is TRBJ2-7, with 10 bases lining up with TRBD2. The germline gives CDR1 SGHAT, CDR2 FQNNGV. This CDR3 comprises 15 residues. With 5 bases clipped from V and 3 bases from J, the junction kept 7 bases outside the gene matches. CDR3 sequence: CASSPRTSGDYEQYF. For the CDR3, the DNA is TGTGCCAGCAGCCCCCGGACTAGCGGAGACTACGAGCAGTACTTC. Full variable domain (rest looked up from reference TRBV11-2 and TRBJ2-7): EAGVAQSPRYKIIEKRQSVAFWCNPISGHATLYWYQQILGQGPKLLIQFQNNGVVDDSQLPKDRFSAERLKGVDSTLKIQPAKLEDSAVYLCASSPRTSGDYEQYFGPGTRLTVT.

The rearrangement uses TRBV5-1 and TRBJ2-7; 9 bases fit TRBD1. V was clipped by 4 bases and J by 9 bases; unmatched bases: 8. CDR1 SGHRS and CDR2 YFSETQ come from the germline V gene. The CDR3 extends over 13 amino acids. CDR3 in amino acids: CASSPGQGLRQYF. The CDR3 DNA is TGCGCCAGCAGCCCGGGACAGGGACTAAGGCAGTACTTC.

The rearrangement joins TRBV20-1 to TRBJ2-1; TRBD2 agrees at 8 bases. Germline CDR1 reads DFQATT; CDR2 reads SNEGSKA (reference sequence). This CDR3 is built from 18 residues. V lost 1 base, J lost 2 bases, and 13 bases stayed unmatched. CDR3 nucleotide sequence: TGCAGTGCTAGAGCGAGCGGGAGACAAACCGGGGCCTACAATGAGCAGTTCTTC. Translating gives CSARASGRQTGAYNEQFF.

The chain couples TRBV27 to TRBJ2-5; 7 bases are shared with TRBD1. The CDR3 length is 15 residues. The germline V gene encodes CDR1 MNHEY and CDR2 SMNVEV (reference sequence). With 4 bases clipped from V and 4 bases from J, the junction kept 9 bases outside the gene matches. The CDR3 reads CASSSPRQGIETQYF. The CDR3, as DNA: TGTGCCAGCAGTTCGCCCCGACAGGGAATAGAGACCCAGTACTTC.

This rearrangement joins TRBV7-9 to TRBJ1-2; tentatively, D is TRBD1 (5 bases). Germline V gene sequence: CDR1 SEHNR, CDR2 FQNEAQ (reference sequence). Between the trimmed V and J ends, which lost 6 bases and 8 bases, there was a span of 13 bases. The CDR3 runs to 12 residues. The CDR3 DNA sequence: TGTGCCAGCAGGACGTGGGGCGACGGCTACACCTTC. This encodes CASRTWGDGYTF.

In its sample, this clonotype was seen a few times. The chain has TRBV7-2 and TRBJ1-5; D unresolved. V dropped 1 base and J dropped 9 bases, with 16 bases sitting between them. The CDR3 length is 15 residues. Germline V gives CDR1 SGHTA, CDR2 FQGNSA. CDR3 in DNA: TGTGCCAGCAGCTTAGATACGAGACGGGAGTTGCCCCAGCATTTT. The encoded protein is CASSLDTRRELPQHF.

The V and J genes are TRBV29-1 and TRBJ2-3; D is unresolved. Looked up from germline, CDR1 is SQVTM and CDR2 is ANQGSEA. CDR3 length: 14 amino acids. Trimming cost V 7 bases and J 5 bases, with 19 bases left between them. The CDR3 sequence: CSAPLGFVGDTQYF. CDR3 sequence (DNA): TGCAGCGCCCCTTTGGGCTTCGTGGGAGATACGCAGTATTTT.

This clonotype was seen repeatedly, ten times or more. The rearrangement joins TRBV9 to TRBJ2-1; D may correspond to TRBD1 or TRBD2 (5 bases each). V was cut by 5 bases and J by 9 bases, with 18 bases left in between. Germline CDR1 reads SGDLS; CDR2 reads YYNGEE. The length of the CDR3 is 14 residues. The CDR3 bases are TGTGCCAGCAGTCGTAACCGGGACCCCCGTGAGCAGTTCTTC. Its protein product is CASSRNRDPREQFF.

This rearrangement joins TRBV12-3 or TRBV12-4 to TRBJ1-1; D gene ambiguous. V was trimmed by 3 bases and J by 4 bases, leaving 6 bases between them. The length of the CDR3 is 12 residues. The CDR3 is CASSLEITEAFF. The CDR3 bases are TGTGCCAGCAGTTTGGAGATCACTGAAGCTTTCTTT.

The table lists this clonotype with many counts. CDR3 loop: CASSPTSGIYEQYF. CDR3 nucleotide sequence: TGTGCCAGCAGCCCGACTAGCGGAATCTACGAGCAGTACTTC. This rearrangement joins TRBV3-2 to TRBJ2-7; TRBD2 is the table's D call, not checked against the DNA. TRBV3-2 is classified as a pseudogene. The CDR3 is made up of 14 amino acids.

This clonotype was detected many times. V is TRBV19 and J is TRBJ2-7; TRBD2 might be the D (6 bases). Trimming pared 6 bases from V and 2 bases from J, leaving 14 bases between. The CDR3 sequence is 14 residues long. Germline V lookup: CDR1 LNHDA, CDR2 SQIVND (reference sequence). As DNA, the CDR3 is TGTGCCAGTAGAACCGGGACGGGAGCCTACGAGCAGTACTTC. As protein: CASRTGTGAYEQYF.

This clonotype was counted at least ten times. The gene calls are TRBV6-2 or TRBV6-3 and TRBJ2-1; 11 positions agree with TRBD2. V lost 5 bases, J lost 15 bases, and 6 bases stayed unmatched. Germline V gene lookup returns CDR1 MNHEY and CDR2 SVGEGT. The CDR3 spans 12 residues. The CDR3 DNA reads as TGTGCCAGCAGTGTACTAGCGGGAGAACTGTTCTTC. Its translation: CASSVLAGELFF.

Many counts were recorded for this clonotype. The chain links TRBV10-1 to TRBJ2-2, with 9 bases lining up with TRBD2. V lost 8 bases to trimming and J lost 4 bases; unmatched junction nucleotides: 8. Germline V gene data show CDR1 as WNHNN and CDR2 as SYGVQD (reference sequence). This CDR3 has 15 residues. CDR3 DNA sequence: TGCGCCAGCGCCTTAGCGGGAGAAGGCACCGGGGAGCTGTTTTTT. It yields the protein CASALAGEGTGELFF.